This TCR beta chain was profiled in a study of blood T cell repertoires in COVID-19. Exposed participants came across a COVID-19 case within 2 weeks before study entry. V was pared by 2 bases and J by 1 base, with 6 bases between. Germline values: CDR1 GTSNPN, CDR2 SVGIG (reference sequence). The CDR3 runs to 13 residues. Data came from immunoSEQ multiplex PCR; TCRdb stores just in-frame clones and leaves some out. Of approximately 300,000 clones listed, 75% to 90% are singletons. The receptor was derived from a woman aged 30 to 39 who had been exposed to COVID-19. The J gene is TRBJ1-3, the V gene TRBV30; the D is unclear. The sample taken for sequencing was PBMCs or T cells enriched from blood (not recorded which). The CDR3: CAWSSVSGNTIYF. The CDR3 DNA reads TGTGCCTGGAGTTCGGTGTCTGGAAACACCATATATTTT.